The 17 T cell receptor beta chains below come from one sample, sequenced in a study of OX40 agonist ivuxolimab in advanced cancers. Generated by immunoSEQ multiplex PCR, the TCRdb table keeps only in-frame clones and is missing some. The data contain more than 50,000 clones, about 81% of them singletons. Here the sequenced sample was CD4+ or CD8+ T cells sorted from blood, taken in a trial of the OX40 agonist ivuxolimab. The receptors shown here come from an adult with an advanced solid tumor such as melanoma, head and neck, liver or kidney cancer.

The V gene is TRBV6-5, the J gene TRBJ2-7; D is ambiguous. Germline assignment: CDR1 MNHEY and CDR2 SVGAGI. Trimming left V 6 bases short and J 7 bases short, with 16 bases between. The CDR3 contains 13 residues. The CDR3 nucleotides are TGTGCCAGCAGCTTCTCGGGTTTGGAGGAGCAGTACTTC. Encoded protein: CASSFSGLEEQYF.

This chain's CDR3 is CASRGDNYKTGELFF. CDR3 bases: TGTGCCAGCAGAGGGGACAATTACAAAACCGGGGAGCTGTTTTTT. V usage is TRBV9 and J usage is TRBJ2-2; D possibly corresponds to TRBD1 (6 bases). V was trimmed by 5 bases and J by 5 bases, leaving 16 bases between them. CDR1 is SGDLS, CDR2 YYNGEE, per germline. The CDR3 runs to 15 residues.

A few counts support this clone. The chain is built from TRBV5-1 and TRBJ1-1; D uncertain. V shed 0 bases and J shed 4 bases, with 7 bases lying between them. CDR1 and CDR2 (germline): SGHRS, YFSETQ. This CDR3 region has 13 residues. The CDR3 DNA reads TGCGCCAGCAGCTTGGCATGGACCACTGAAGCTTTCTTT. It encodes CASSLAWTTEAFF.

This rearrangement joins TRBV5-1 to TRBJ2-2, with no clear D. Germline V gives CDR1 SGHRS, CDR2 YFSETQ. CDR3 length: 15 amino acids. V lost 1 base to trimming and J lost 0 bases, with 7 bases between them. CDR3 amino acids: CASSLISANTGELFF. The CDR3, as DNA: TGCGCCAGCAGCTTGATTTCAGCGAACACCGGGGAGCTGTTTTTT.

The V gene is TRBV7-2, the J gene TRBJ2-7; D is undetermined. Germline V CDR1 and CDR2: SGHTA, FQGNSA. V dropped 1 base and J dropped 6 bases, with 13 bases sitting between them. The CDR3 is 14 residues long. DNA of the CDR3: TGTGCCAGCAGCTTAGGCGTTAGCCGACCCGAGCAGTACTTC. Translated: CASSLGVSRPEQYF.

With respect to this clone: Being one base from a much bigger clone, this may be a read error. The CDR3 region has the DNA TGTGCCAGCAGGACCTACGAGCAGTACTTC. Amino acids: CASRTYEQYF. The chain combines TRBV2 with TRBJ2-7; D is uncertain. The CDR3 sequence is 10 residues long. Trimming cost V 6 bases and J 2 bases, with 2 bases left between them. Germline loops: CDR1 SNHLY, CDR2 FYNNEI.

This chain uses TRBV5-6 with TRBJ2-3; TRBD1 agrees at 10 bases. Germline values: CDR1 SGHDT, CDR2 YYEEEE. The CDR3 extends over 14 amino acids. V trimming: 2 bases; J trimming: 10 bases; junction bases outside the gene matches: 7. The CDR3 nucleotides read TGTGCCAGCAGCTTTCCCGGGACAGGGGCTCCGCAGTATTTT. Translated: CASSFPGTGAPQYF.

V usage is TRBV10-1 and J usage is TRBJ2-5, with a weak D call TRBD2 (5 bases). The CDR3 extends over 15 amino acids. CDR1 is WNHNN and CDR2 is SYGVQD in the germline V gene (reference sequence). Trimming shortened V by 6 bases and J by 1 base, and 15 bases separated the two germline ends. CDR3 in DNA: TGCGCCAGCAGCCCTACCCGGGGTGGCCAAGAGACCCAGTACTTC. Translating gives CASSPTRGGQETQYF.

J is TRBJ1-2 and V is TRBV7-2, with D tentatively TRBD1 (6 bases). V gave up 0 bases and J gave up 5 bases, with 13 bases separating them. The CDR3 spans 15 residues. Per germline, CDR1 SGHTA and CDR2 FQGNSA. The chain's CDR3 is CASSLAQDRLYGYTF. Written as DNA, the CDR3 is TGTGCCAGCAGCTTAGCCCAGGACAGATTATATGGCTACACCTTC. Variable domain in full (rest from reference TRBV7-2 and TRBJ1-2): GAGVSQSPSNKVTEKGKDVELRCDPISGHTALYWYRQSLGQGLEFLIYFQGNSAPDKSGLPSDRFSAERTGGSVSTLTIQRTQQEDSAVYLCASSLAQDRLYGYTFGSGTRLTVV.

The chain is built from TRBV5-1 and TRBJ1-2, with D tentatively TRBD1 (5 bases). Looked up from germline, CDR1 is SGHRS and CDR2 is YFSETQ. This CDR3 spans 13 amino acids. Between the trimmed V and J ends, which lost 4 bases and 8 bases, there was a span of 15 bases. The CDR3 DNA follows: TGCGCCAGCAGCCAAAATGGGGCTATCGGCTACACCTTC. As protein: CASSQNGAIGYTF.

This rearrangement joins TRBV5-1 to TRBJ1-5; 8 positions agree with TRBD1. CDR1 is SGHRS, CDR2 YFSETQ, per germline. V trimming: 4 bases; J trimming: 7 bases; junction bases outside the gene matches: 4. There are 13 residues in the CDR3. CDR3 sequence reads: CASSEGQGQPQHF. The CDR3 nucleotides are TGCGCCAGCAGCGAAGGACAGGGACAGCCCCAGCATTTT.

This chain connects TRBV11-1 to TRBJ1-5; TRBD1 aligns across 7 bases. CDR1 and CDR2 (germline): SGHAT, FQDESV (reference sequence). The J segment lost 4 bases and the V segment lost 1 base, leaving 4 bases of the junction unmatched. The CDR3 sequence is 15 residues long. The CDR3 region is CASSLGQGENQPQHF. For the CDR3, the DNA is TGTGCCAGCAGCTTAGGGCAGGGGGAAAATCAGCCCCAGCATTTT.

This clone has more than one count but fewer than ten. The chain couples TRBV19 to TRBJ2-7; no reliable D call. CDR1 is LNHDA and CDR2 is SQIVND in the germline V gene (reference sequence). The ends were cut back, 5 bases at V and 3 bases at J, with 11 bases in the middle. The CDR3 totals 13 residues. The CDR3: CASSQSSFYEQYF. CDR3 nucleotides: TGTGCCAGTAGTCAGAGCAGCTTCTACGAGCAGTACTTC.

The sample holds a few counts of this clone. This chain uses TRBV7-2 with TRBJ1-6, with D unresolved. The CDR3 length is 11 residues. The V gene lost 2 bases and the J gene lost 7 bases, with 0 bases spanning the gap. Germline V gene sequence: CDR1 SGHTA, CDR2 FQGNSA. In DNA form, the CDR3 reads TGTGCCAGCAGCTTAAATTCACCCCTCCACTTT. Its translation is CASSLNSPLHF.

V and J are TRBV6-5 and TRBJ2-7; the D gene could be TRBD1 or TRBD2 (5 bases each). The V end was cut by 6 bases, the J end by 2 bases, with 11 bases between. This CDR3 comprises 13 residues. Germline CDR1 MNHEY, CDR2 SVGAGI. This CDR3 is CASSPGPTYEQYF. The CDR3 DNA sequence: TGTGCCAGCAGCCCGGGACCCACCTACGAGCAGTACTTC.

The V and J genes are TRBV7-8 and TRBJ2-3, with D uncertain. The CDR3 totals 14 residues. Germline V gene sequence: CDR1 SGHVS, CDR2 FQNEAQ. The V gene lost 1 base and the J gene lost 4 bases, with 9 bases spanning the gap. The CDR3 here is CASSLGSEADTQYF. The CDR3 coding sequence is TGTGCCAGCAGCTTAGGCTCCGAGGCAGATACGCAGTATTTT.

V is TRBV9 and J is TRBJ2-3, with TRBD2 matching over 8 bases. Per the germline V gene, CDR1 is SGDLS and CDR2 is YYNGEE. The CDR3 is 16 residues long. Unmatched junction bases numbered 10, after V lost 4 bases and J lost 3 bases. The CDR3 loop is CASSTGRGGVTDTQYF. CDR3 sequence (DNA): TGTGCCAGCAGCACCGGGAGGGGCGGGGTGACAGATACGCAGTATTTT.